Below, 27 T cell receptor beta chains from the same sample are listed, as sequenced in a study of breast tumors, draining lymph nodes, adjacent tissues. From the multiplex PCR reads, TCRdb called clonotypes with MiXCR, one entry per CDR3 protein. The sample yields tens of thousands of distinct CDR3 sequences, approximately 60% seen once. Sequencing input: tumor-adjacent breast tissue. These TCRs come from a female donor with breast cancer. Some clones in this sample may be carry-over from other donors' samples.

CDR3 sequence (DNA): TGTGCCAGCAGCCCGACTAGCGGGTTCACCGGGGGGAGCTACGAGCAGTACTTC. Its translation is CASSPTSGFTGGSYEQYF. This chain connects TRBV7-2 to TRBJ2-7; 10 bases are a match to TRBD2. V gave up 5 bases and J gave up 3 bases; unmatched junction bases: 16. This CDR3 contains 18 residues. Looked up from germline, CDR1 is SGHTA and CDR2 is FQGNSA.

This chain joins TRBV18 and TRBJ2-7; D gene unclear. The CDR3 length is 12 residues. V was cut by 3 bases and J by 4 bases, with 7 bases left in between. In germline, CDR1 is KGHSH, CDR2 LQKENI. Written as DNA, the CDR3 is TGTGCCAGCTCACCGGATACTTACGAGCAGTACTTC. Protein product: CASSPDTYEQYF.

This clonotype has ten or more counts. V and J are TRBV4-2 and TRBJ2-5; D remains unclear. The CDR3 is 13 residues long. CDR1 LGHNA and CDR2 YNFKEQ come from the germline V gene. The V and J ends lost 5 bases and 6 bases respectively, with 13 bases between them. In DNA, the CDR3 is TGTGCCAGCAGCTCCTCCCCCGGAAAGACCCAGTACTTC. Protein sequence: CASSSSPGKTQYF.

This chain links TRBV20-1 with TRBJ2-7, with D perhaps matching TRBD1 (6 bases). CDR1 and CDR2 from the germline V gene are DFQATT and SNEGSKA (reference sequence). This CDR3 contains 15 residues. Between the trimmed V and J ends, which lost 0 bases and 3 bases, there was a span of 15 bases. CDR3 residues: CSARDPRTDYYEQYF. For the CDR3, the DNA is TGCAGTGCTAGAGATCCCAGGACAGATTACTACGAGCAGTACTTC.

In its sample, this clonotype was seen many times. At one boundary the junction diverges from the germline segment, which might be a read error. The CDR3 loop reads CASSLGAQGEYGYPF. CDR3 coding DNA: TGTGCCAGCAGCTTAGGGGCCCAGGGGGAGTATGGCTACCCCTTC. The genes are TRBV7-8 and TRBJ1-2, with TRBD1 matching 7 bases. CDR3 length: 15 amino acids. Looked up from germline, CDR1 is SGHVS and CDR2 is FQNEAQ.

This clonotype was detected many times. The V call is TRBV6-5, the J call TRBJ2-5, with 12 bases lining up with TRBD2. The CDR3 has 16 residues. CDR1 is MNHEY and CDR2 is SVGAGI in the germline V gene. The J segment lost 8 bases and the V segment lost 6 bases, leaving 13 bases of the junction unmatched. The CDR3 reads CASSSTSGGSRATQYF. DNA for the CDR3: TGTGCCAGCAGCTCAACTAGCGGGGGGTCTAGAGCTACCCAGTACTTC.

This clonotype was counted a single time. This chain uses TRBV25-1 with TRBJ2-3; no clear D. V was pared by 3 bases and J by 6 bases, with 13 bases between. CDR1 and CDR2 (germline): MGHDK, SYGVNS. The CDR3 sequence is 14 residues long. CDR3 coding DNA: TGTGCCAGCAGTGACCGCAGGTATTTGGATACGCAGTATTTT. Translation: CASSDRRYLDTQYF.

This sequence joins TRBV7-3 and TRBJ2-1; D is possibly TRBD2 (7 bases). The CDR3 loop spans 19 amino acids. Trimming removed 1 base from V and 0 bases from J, with 19 bases in between. From germline, CDR1 is SGHTA and CDR2 FQGTGA. This CDR3 is CASSLNPLGGGSSYNEQFF. In DNA, the CDR3 is TGTGCCAGCAGCTTAAATCCCTTAGGGGGAGGGAGCTCCTACAATGAGCAGTTCTTC.

The sample holds many counts of this clonotype. This chain connects TRBV10-2 to TRBJ1-2; TRBD1 aligns across 7 bases. The CDR3 extends over 12 amino acids. The germline V gene has CDR1 WSHSY and CDR2 SAAADI. V lost 5 bases to trimming and J lost 6 bases; unmatched junction nucleotides: 3. CDR3 DNA: TGCGCCAGCAGTAGACAGGGCGATGGCTACACCTTC. As protein: CASSRQGDGYTF.

This rearrangement joins TRBV9 to TRBJ2-7; D not resolved. V gave up 4 bases and J gave up 6 bases, with 11 bases separating them. The CDR3 totals 12 residues. Germline V gives CDR1 SGDLS, CDR2 YYNGEE. CDR3 nucleotides: TGTGCCAGCAGCCTAAATAACCGCGAGCAGTACTTC. Protein sequence: CASSLNNREQYF.

The chain joins TRBV12-3 or TRBV12-4 to TRBJ1-4, with 8 bases fitting TRBD1. The V segment lost 6 bases and the J segment 0 bases; nucleotides outside the gene matches: 9. The CDR3 totals 17 residues. CDR3 bases: TGTGCCAGCAGGGCGACAGGGGTCCTTGCAACTAATGAAAAACTGTTTTTT. The encoded protein is CASRATGVLATNEKLFF.

This clonotype was detected many times. This chain links TRBV6-4 with TRBJ2-3; TRBD2 aligns across 11 bases. The CDR3 extends over 16 amino acids. The germline V gene has CDR1 MRHNA and CDR2 SNTAGT. The J segment lost 0 bases and the V segment lost 5 bases, leaving 4 bases of the junction unmatched. CDR3 sequence: CASSPVAGGSTDTQYF. CDR3 sequence (DNA): TGTGCCAGCAGTCCCGTAGCGGGAGGGAGCACAGATACGCAGTATTTT.

Details on this clonotype: The junction departs from germline at one end; a sequencing error may be responsible. The chain combines TRBV3-1 with TRBJ2-7, with D tentatively TRBD1 or TRBD2 (5 bases each). This CDR3 is 15 amino acids long. Germline CDR1 LGHDT, CDR2 YNNKEL (reference sequence). Here the CDR3 reads CTSSQEGWGPYEQCF. CDR3 coding DNA: TGCACCAGCAGCCAAGAGGGCTGGGGACCCTACGAGCAGTGCTTC.

The V and J genes are TRBV6-5 and TRBJ2-7; TRBD1 agrees at 9 bases. The CDR3 is made up of 15 amino acids. Germline CDR1 is MNHEY and CDR2 is SVGAGI. J gave up 1 base and V 0 bases, and 1 base lay outside the gene matches. The DNA of the CDR3 is TGTGCCAGCAGTTACTCGGGGACAGGGTCCTACGAGCAGTACGTC. Protein product: CASSYSGTGSYEQYV.

This clonotype counts as medium-sized. The rearrangement links TRBV20-1 to TRBJ1-3; TRBD1 aligns across 7 bases. V lost 1 base and J lost 2; bases outside the gene matches: 8. The CDR3 sequence is 16 residues long. Germline CDR1 reads DFQATT; CDR2 reads SNEGSKA (reference sequence). Here the CDR3 reads CSARAPDREAGNTIYF. The CDR3, as DNA: TGCAGTGCTAGAGCCCCTGACAGGGAAGCTGGAAACACCATATATTTT.

About this clonotype: Just one base apart from a much larger clone, this may be a read error. The chain recombines TRBV15 with TRBJ1-1, with no clear D. The CDR3 contains 13 residues. Looked up from germline, CDR1 is LNHNV and CDR2 is YYDKDF (reference sequence). Written as DNA, the CDR3 is TGTGCCACCAGCACTCAGATTAACACTGGAGCTTTCTTT. It specifies CATSTQINTGAFF.

The J gene is TRBJ1-6, the V gene TRBV19, with 7 nucleotides matching TRBD1. Looked up from germline, CDR1 is LNHDA and CDR2 is SQIVND (reference sequence). The CDR3 runs to 14 residues. Trimming took 6 bases from V and 7 from J; bases not matched to a gene: 6. DNA for the CDR3: TGTGCCAGTAGACTGGGGACAGAGAATTCACCCCTCCACTTT. Protein sequence: CASRLGTENSPLHF.

The rearrangement links TRBV29-1 to TRBJ2-1, with 11 bases identical to TRBD1. With 6 bases clipped from V and 3 bases from J, the junction kept 4 bases outside the gene matches. CDR1 SQVTM and CDR2 ANQGSEA come from the germline V gene. The CDR3 has 14 amino acids. The CDR3 DNA reads as TGCAGCGTGGGACAGGGGGAAATCTACAATGAGCAGTTCTTC. This encodes CSVGQGEIYNEQFF.

This clonotype showed up many times. The chain links TRBV27 to TRBJ2-2; tentative D call: TRBD2 (5 bases). Trimming pared 2 bases from V and 6 bases from J, leaving 10 bases between. CDR3 length: 14 amino acids. The germline CDR1 and CDR2 sequences are MNHEY and SMNVEV (reference sequence). CDR3 in amino acids: CASSLGGSSGELFF. The CDR3 DNA is TGTGCCAGCAGTTTAGGAGGAAGCTCCGGGGAGCTGTTTTTT.

This clonotype was counted many times. The chain couples TRBV5-8 to TRBJ1-1, with D perhaps TRBD1 (6 bases). This CDR3 spans 14 amino acids. Germline CDR1 SGHTS, CDR2 YDEGEE. The V and J ends lost 4 bases and 0 bases respectively, with 10 bases between them. CDR3 loop: CASSLRQVNTEAFF. The CDR3 nucleotides read TGTGCCAGCAGCCTACGACAGGTGAACACTGAAGCTTTCTTT.

In its sample, this clonotype was seen many times. Possible read error: a much larger clone is one base away. The genes are TRBV5-5 and TRBJ2-5, with D possibly matching TRBD1 (6 bases). CDR3 size: 13 residues. Germline values: CDR1 SGHKS, CDR2 YYEKEE (reference sequence). V was clipped by 4 bases and J by 4 bases, with 11 bases between them. The CDR3 reads CASSNRVAETQYF. In DNA, the CDR3 is TGTGCCAGCAGCAACAGGGTAGCAGAGACCCAGTACTTC.

This clonotype was recorded many times. This chain connects TRBV11-3 to TRBJ2-1; D call uncertain. The germline V and J ends were trimmed by 5 bases and 9 bases, with 14 bases remaining between them. This CDR3 has 13 residues. The V gene's germline CDR1 is SGHNT and CDR2 YENEEA. The CDR3 region is CASSTLDGVEQFF. CDR3 in DNA: TGTGCCAGCAGCACTTTGGACGGCGTTGAGCAGTTCTTC.

This clonotype was seen a single time. A read error may produce the germline difference seen at one junction end. This sequence joins TRBV5-1 and TRBJ2-1; 10 nucleotides align to TRBD2. In germline, CDR1 is SGHRS, CDR2 YFSETQ. This CDR3 is built from 17 residues. CDR3 in amino acids: CASSGGTSASPYNGQSF. The CDR3 DNA follows: TGCGCCAGCAGCGGCGGGACTAGCGCCTCCCCCTACAATGGGCAGTCCTTC.

This chain uses TRBV28 with TRBJ2-7; D is unresolved. The CDR3 is made up of 11 amino acids. Germline values: CDR1 MDHEN, CDR2 SYDVKM. V lost 2 bases, J lost 7 bases, and 6 bases lay in between. CDR3 in DNA: TGTGCCAGCAGTTTAGCGAGGGAGCAGTACTTC. It is translated as CASSLAREQYF.

The chain joins TRBV25-1 to TRBJ2-3, with D hard to call. The CDR3 runs to 16 residues. V was clipped by 0 bases and J by 0 bases, with 10 bases between them. Germline V gene sequence: CDR1 MGHDK, CDR2 SYGVNS. The CDR3 DNA is TGTGCCAGCAGTGAATACGACATTCCTAGCACAGATACGCAGTATTTT. This encodes CASSEYDIPSTDTQYF. The full variable domain, its missing parts supplied by reference TRBV25-1 and TRBJ2-3, is EADIYQTPRYLVIGTGKKITLECSQTMGHDKMYWYQQDPGMELHLIHYSYGVNSTEKGDLSSESTVSRIRTEHFPLTLESARPSHTSQYLCASSEYDIPSTDTQYFGPGTRLTVL.

The rearrangement links TRBV29-1 to TRBJ1-5; D gene uncertain. The CDR3 has 12 amino acids. Per the germline V gene, CDR1 is SQVTM and CDR2 is ANQGSEA. With 5 bases removed from V and 10 bases from J, the gap between germline ends came to 15 bases. CDR3 region: CSVSVGFGPQHF. DNA for the CDR3: TGCAGCGTTTCGGTGGGGTTTGGCCCCCAGCATTTT.

V is TRBV7-8 and J is TRBJ2-5; tentatively, D is TRBD1 or TRBD2 (5 bases each). This CDR3 comprises 13 residues. With 4 bases removed from V and 7 bases from J, the gap between germline ends came to 13 bases. Germline CDR1 and CDR2: SGHVS and FQNEAQ. CDR3 region: CASSYLRDGTQYF. The CDR3 DNA reads TGTGCCAGCAGCTACCTGAGGGACGGGACCCAGTACTTC.